This TCR beta chain was recorded in a study of blood T cell repertoires in COVID-19. The overall study: Some COVID-19 samples were acute and others convalescent; all came from the United States, Italy and Spain. In each case, the material was cDNA or gDNA derived from T cells, B-cell-depleted T cells, or PBMCs.

A Seattle source enrolled patients during active infection and followed them longitudinally. Germline assignment: CDR1 MNHNY and CDR2 SVGAGI (reference sequence). This CDR3 spans 15 amino acids. The V end lost 5 bases, the J end lost 1 base, and 12 bases lay between the germline ends. Per the authors' pipeline: Reference gene primer amplification gave nucleated cell count estimates. Only in-frame clones appear in the TCRdb table, and some are missing; sequencing was by immunoSEQ multiplex PCR. The V and J calls and clone size are taken from that table; D and trimming were inferred from the DNA. The sample has some 200,000 clones, roughly 90% seen once.

The material sequenced was peripheral blood. The chain is built from TRBV6-6 and TRBJ1-5, with a possible D match to TRBD1 (6 bases). The source of this sequence is a woman aged 55 to 70 with COVID-19, enrolled during active disease. Here the CDR3 reads CASSPSQGSNQPQHF. As DNA, the CDR3 is TGTGCCAGCAGTCCTTCTCAGGGGAGCAATCAGCCCCAGCATTTT.